This TCR beta chain was observed in a study of neurological immune-mediated disorders. This clonotype was recorded at least ten times. This CDR3 has 13 residues. Between the trimmed V and J ends, which lost 3 bases and 5 bases, there was a span of 10 bases. Each CDR3 protein is one row after TCRdb ran MiXCR on the 5' RACE reads. The sample holds 80,000 to 100,000 distinct CDR3 sequences, around 3.6% seen once. The chain carries TRBV12-3 or TRBV12-4 and TRBJ1-2; no definite D call. The receptor was derived from a woman in her 50s with multiple sclerosis. The material sequenced was PBMCs. CDR3 bases: TGTGCCAGCAGTTTCAGAGAACGATATGGCTACACCTTC. It specifies CASSFRERYGYTF.